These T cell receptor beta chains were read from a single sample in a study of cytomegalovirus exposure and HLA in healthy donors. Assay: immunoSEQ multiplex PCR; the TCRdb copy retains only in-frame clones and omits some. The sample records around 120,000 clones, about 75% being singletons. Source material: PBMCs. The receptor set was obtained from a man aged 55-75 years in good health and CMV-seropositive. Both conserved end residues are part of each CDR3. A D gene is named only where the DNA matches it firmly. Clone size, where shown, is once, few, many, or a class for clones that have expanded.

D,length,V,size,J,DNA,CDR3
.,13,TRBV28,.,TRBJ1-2,TGTGCCAGCACCGTAGACAGGTCCTATGGCTACACCTTC,CASTVDRSYGYTF
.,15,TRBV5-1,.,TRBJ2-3,TGCGCCAGCAGCTTGGTAGGAGTGAACCTTAATACGCAGTATTTT,CASSLVGVNLNTQYF
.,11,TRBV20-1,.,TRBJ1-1,TGCAGCGTGCTAATAGGCCAGCGCGCTTTCTTT,CSVLIGQRAFF
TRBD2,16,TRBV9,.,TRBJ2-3,TGTGCCAGCAGCGCAGGGGCGGGGGGAGGCGCAGATACGCAGTATTTT,CASSAGAGGGADTQYF
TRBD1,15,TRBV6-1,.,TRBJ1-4,TGTGCCAGCAGATCGCGACAGGGAACTAATGAAAAACTGTTTTTT,CASRSRQGTNEKLFF
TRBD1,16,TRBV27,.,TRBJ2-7,TGTGCCAGCAGCAGCTACGGGACAGGAGCCTCCTACGAGCAGTACTTC,CASSSYGTGASYEQYF
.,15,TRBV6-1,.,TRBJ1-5,TGTGCCAGCAGCCCCGGGACTTATAGCAATCAGCCCCAGCATTTT,CASSPGTYSNQPQHF
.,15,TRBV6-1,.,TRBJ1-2,TGTGCCAGCAGTGAATCCCCCTTTGGGGGGGATGGCTACACCTTC,CASSESPFGGDGYTF
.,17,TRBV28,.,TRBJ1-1,TGTGCCAGCAGTCCCAGCAGCGGGGGCGGATATACACTGAATGCTTTCTTT,CASSPSSGGGYTLNAFF
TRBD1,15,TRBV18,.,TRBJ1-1,TGTGCCAGCTCAGCCTCGACAGGGCAGTTCACTGAAGCTTTCTTT,CASSASTGQFTEAFF
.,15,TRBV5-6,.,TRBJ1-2,TGTGCCAGCAGCTTGGCCTATTTAATTCGGTATGGCTACACCTTC,CASSLAYLIRYGYTF
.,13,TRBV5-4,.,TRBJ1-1,TGTGCCAGCAGCATCAGGGGTAGCACTGAAGCTTTCTTT,CASSIRGSTEAFF
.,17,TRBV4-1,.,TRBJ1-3,TGCGCCAGCAGCCAAGGGGGAGGCCGGGCAACTGGAAACACCATATATTTT,CASSQGGGRATGNTIYF
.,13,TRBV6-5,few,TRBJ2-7,TGTGCCAGCAGTTACGACAGCTCCTACGAGCAGTACTTC,CASSYDSSYEQYF
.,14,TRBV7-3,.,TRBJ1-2,TGTGCCAGCAGCCCCCCCGGGGGGGCCTATGGCTACACCTTC,CASSPPGGAYGYTF
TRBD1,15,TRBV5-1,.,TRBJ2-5,TGCGCCAGCAGCTTGGCAGGGGGCTGGTCGGAGACCCAGTACTTC,CASSLAGGWSETQYF
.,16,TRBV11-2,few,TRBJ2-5,TGTGCCAGCAGCTCCGTGTACACGCTCCCCGGCCGGGAGCAGTACTTC,CASSSVYTLPGREQYF
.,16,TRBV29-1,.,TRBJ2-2,TGCAGCGTTGAAGATGTCCAGGGAATGAACACCGGGGAGCTGTTTTTT,CSVEDVQGMNTGELFF
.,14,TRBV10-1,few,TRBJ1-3,TGCGCCAGCAGTGAGGGAAGCGCTGGAAACACCATATATTTT,CASSEGSAGNTIYF
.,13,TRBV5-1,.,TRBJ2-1,TGCGCCGGCAGCTTGGGCGTATTAGATGAGCAGTTCTTC,CAGSLGVLDEQFF
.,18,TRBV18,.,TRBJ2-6,TGTGCCAGCTCACCACTGCAGGGGCCTTACTCTGGGGCCAACGTCCTGACTTTC,CASSPLQGPYSGANVLTF
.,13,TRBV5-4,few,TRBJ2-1,TGTGCCAGCAGCTCGACCGACTTCAATGAGCAGTTCTTC,CASSSTDFNEQFF
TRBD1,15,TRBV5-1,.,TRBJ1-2,TGCGCCAGCAGCCCCCGGACAGGGGGCTACCAGGGCTACACCTTC,CASSPRTGGYQGYTF
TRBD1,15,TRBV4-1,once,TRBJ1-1,TGCGCCAGCAGCCAAGGACAGGGGGTGAACACTGAAGCTTTCTTT,CASSQGQGVNTEAFF
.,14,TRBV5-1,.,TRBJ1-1,TGCGCCAGCAGCCTCCAAACATGGAACACTGAAGCTTTCTTT,CASSLQTWNTEAFF
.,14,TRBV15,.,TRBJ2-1,TGTGCCACCAGCAGACCTAGACAGGGCCCGGGGGTGTTCTTC,CATSRPRQGPGVFF
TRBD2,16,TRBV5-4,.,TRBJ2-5,TGTGCCAGCAGCCCCCCGGGACTAGCGGGGGTAGAGACCCAGTACTTC,CASSPPGLAGVETQYF
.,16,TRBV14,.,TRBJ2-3,TGTGCCAGCAGCCAAGCAGGAGGATTTCGCACAGATACGCAGTATTTT,CASSQAGGFRTDTQYF
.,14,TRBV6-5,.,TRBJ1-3,TGTGCCAGCAGGAGACTCAGCTCTGGAAACACCATATATTTT,CASRRLSSGNTIYF
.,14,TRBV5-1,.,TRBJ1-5,TGCGCCAGCAGCGTAGAGGGGGGCAATCAGCCCCAGCATTTT,CASSVEGGNQPQHF
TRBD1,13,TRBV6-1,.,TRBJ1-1,TGTGCCAGCAGTACGACGGACAGGTCTGAAGCTTTCTTT,CASSTTDRSEAFF
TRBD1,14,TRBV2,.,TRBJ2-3,TGTGCCAGCAGTGAAGCAAGGACAGGCCCCGGGCGGTATTTT,CASSEARTGPGRYF
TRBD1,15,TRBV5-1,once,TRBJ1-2,TGCGCCAGCAGCCCCGGGACAGGAGCGCTCTATGGCTACACCTTC,CASSPGTGALYGYTF
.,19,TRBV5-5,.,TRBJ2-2,TGTGCCAGCAGCTTGGCCGGGATTCGGTTATCAGGGGCGACCGGGGAGCTGTTTTTT,CASSLAGIRLSGATGELFF
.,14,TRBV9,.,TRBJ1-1,TGTGCCAGCAGCGTAGTCCCCGTGAACACTGAAGCTTTCTTT,CASSVVPVNTEAFF
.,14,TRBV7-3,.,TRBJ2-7,TGTGCCAGTACCTCCGGGGGAAGAACGTCCGAGCAGTACTTC,CASTSGGRTSEQYF
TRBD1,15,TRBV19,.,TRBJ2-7,TGTGCCAGTAGTGCCCCCGGGACAGGTTATACCGAGCAGTACTTC,CASSAPGTGYTEQYF
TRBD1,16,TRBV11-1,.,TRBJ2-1,TGTGCCAGCAGCTTGCCAGGACAGGGCTCCTACAATGAGCAGTTCTTC,CASSLPGQGSYNEQFF
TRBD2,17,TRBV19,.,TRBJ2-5,TGTGCCAGTAGTATTTCGAGGCTAGCGGGGGTCCGGGAGACCCAGTACTTC,CASSISRLAGVRETQYF
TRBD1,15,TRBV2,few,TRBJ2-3,TGTGCCAGCCAAAGACAGGGGGCAGGCACAGATACGCAGTATTTT,CASQRQGAGTDTQYF
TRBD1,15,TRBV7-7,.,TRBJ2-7,TGTGCCAGCAGCCCCGGGACAGGTGGCTCCTACGAGCAGTACTTC,CASSPGTGGSYEQYF
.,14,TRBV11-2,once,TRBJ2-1,TGTGCCTGCCAGCAGGGGAGCCCTAGAGATGAGCAGTTCTTC,CACQQGSPRDEQFF
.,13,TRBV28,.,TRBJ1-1,TGTGCCAGCAGTTTAGGACAGAACACTGAAGCTTTCTTT,CASSLGQNTEAFF
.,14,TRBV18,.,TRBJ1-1,TGTGCCAGCTCACTGGCGGGATCGGGCACTGAAGCTTTCTTT,CASSLAGSGTEAFF
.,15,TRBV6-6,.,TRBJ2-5,TGTGCCAGCAGTTACACCGCCGGGGACCAAGAGACCCAGTACTTC,CASSYTAGDQETQYF
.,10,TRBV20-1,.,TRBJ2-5,TGCAGTGCGAGGCCGGAGACCCAGTACTTC,CSARPETQYF
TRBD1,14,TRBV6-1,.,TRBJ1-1,TGTGCCAGCAGTGAAGGACAGGGGTTCACTGAAGCTTTCTTT,CASSEGQGFTEAFF
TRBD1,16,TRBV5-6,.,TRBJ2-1,TGTGCCAGCAGCCCTGGGACAGGGAGCTCCTACAATGAGCAGTTCTTC,CASSPGTGSSYNEQFF
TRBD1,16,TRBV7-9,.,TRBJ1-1,TGTGCCAGCAGTCTAACGACAGGGGGTCTGAACACTGAAGCTTTCTTT,CASSLTTGGLNTEAFF
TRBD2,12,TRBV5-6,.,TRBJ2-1,TGTGCCAGCAGCCCGCAGGCTAGCGGGGAGTTCTTC,CASSPQASGEFF
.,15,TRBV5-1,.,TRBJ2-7,TGCGCCAGCAGCTTGGGCCGTTTCCCCTACTACGAGCAGTACTTC,CASSLGRFPYYEQYF
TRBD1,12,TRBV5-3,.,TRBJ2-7,TGTGCCAGAAGCTCGGGACAGGGAGAACAGTACTTC,CARSSGQGEQYF
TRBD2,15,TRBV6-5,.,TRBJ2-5,TGTGCCAGCAGTTACCCGGGGACTAGCGGGACAAAGCAGTACTTC,CASSYPGTSGTKQYF
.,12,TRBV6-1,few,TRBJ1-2,TGTGCCAGCAGTGTGATCACAGCAGGCTACACCTTC,CASSVITAGYTF
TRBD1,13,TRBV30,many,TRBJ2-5,TGTGCCTGGAGTCGACAGGGCGCGGAGACCCAGTACTTC,CAWSRQGAETQYF